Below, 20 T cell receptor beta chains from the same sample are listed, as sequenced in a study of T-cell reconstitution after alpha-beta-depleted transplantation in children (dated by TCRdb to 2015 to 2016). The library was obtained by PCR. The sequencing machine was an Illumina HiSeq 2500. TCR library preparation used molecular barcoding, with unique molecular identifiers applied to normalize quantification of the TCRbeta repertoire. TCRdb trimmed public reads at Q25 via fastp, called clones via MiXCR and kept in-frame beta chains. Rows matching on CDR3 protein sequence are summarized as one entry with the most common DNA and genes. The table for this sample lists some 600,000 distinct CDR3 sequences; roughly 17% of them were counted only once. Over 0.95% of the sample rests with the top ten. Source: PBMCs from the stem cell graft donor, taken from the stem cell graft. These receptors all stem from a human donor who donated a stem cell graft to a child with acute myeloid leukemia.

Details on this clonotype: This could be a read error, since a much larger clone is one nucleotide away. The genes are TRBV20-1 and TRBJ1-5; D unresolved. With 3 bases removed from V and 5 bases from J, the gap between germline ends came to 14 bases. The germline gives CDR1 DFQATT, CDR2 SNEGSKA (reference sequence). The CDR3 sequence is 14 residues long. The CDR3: CSARMQGYDQPQHF. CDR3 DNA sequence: TGCAGTGCTAGGATGCAAGGGTATGATCAGCCCCAGCATTTT.

As DNA, the CDR3 is TGTGCCAGCAGTTTACTGACTAGCGGGGTTTCCCGGGAGCTGTTTTTT. Residues: CASSLLTSGVSRELFF. The J gene is TRBJ2-2, the V gene TRBV27; 11 bases align to TRBD2. The CDR3 spans 16 residues. The germline V gene has CDR1 MNHEY and CDR2 SMNVEV (reference sequence). V dropped 2 bases and J dropped 9; count of bases not matched to a gene: 8.

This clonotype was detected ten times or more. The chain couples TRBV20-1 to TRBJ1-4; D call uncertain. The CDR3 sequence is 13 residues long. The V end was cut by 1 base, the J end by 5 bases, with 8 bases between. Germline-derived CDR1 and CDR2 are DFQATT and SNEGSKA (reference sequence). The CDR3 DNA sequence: TGCAGTGCTAGAGTGGGAGGAAATGAAAAACTGTTTTTT. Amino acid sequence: CSARVGGNEKLFF.

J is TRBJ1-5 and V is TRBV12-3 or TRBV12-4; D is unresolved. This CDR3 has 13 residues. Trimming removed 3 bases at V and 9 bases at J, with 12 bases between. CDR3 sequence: CASSLGRIGPQHF. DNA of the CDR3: TGTGCCAGCAGTTTGGGTAGAATCGGGCCCCAGCATTTT.

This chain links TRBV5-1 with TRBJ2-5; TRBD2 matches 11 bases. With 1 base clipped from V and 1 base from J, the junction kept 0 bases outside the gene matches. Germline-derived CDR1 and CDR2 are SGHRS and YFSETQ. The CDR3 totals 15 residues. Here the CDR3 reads CASSLTSGSQETQYF. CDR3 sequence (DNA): TGCGCCAGCAGCTTGACTAGCGGGAGCCAAGAGACCCAGTACTTC.

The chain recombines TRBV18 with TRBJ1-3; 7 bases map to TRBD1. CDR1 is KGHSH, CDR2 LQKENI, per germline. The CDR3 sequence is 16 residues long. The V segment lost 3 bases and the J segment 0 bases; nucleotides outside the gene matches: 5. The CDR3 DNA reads TGTGCCAGCTCACCCCGTGGGACAGACTCTGGAAACACCATATATTTT. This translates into CASSPRGTDSGNTIYF.

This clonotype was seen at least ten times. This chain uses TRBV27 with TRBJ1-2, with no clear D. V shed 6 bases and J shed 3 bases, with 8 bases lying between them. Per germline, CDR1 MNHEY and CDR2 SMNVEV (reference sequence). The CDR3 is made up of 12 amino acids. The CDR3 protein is CASRTRDYGYTF. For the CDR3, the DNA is TGTGCCAGCAGAACACGGGACTATGGCTACACCTTC.

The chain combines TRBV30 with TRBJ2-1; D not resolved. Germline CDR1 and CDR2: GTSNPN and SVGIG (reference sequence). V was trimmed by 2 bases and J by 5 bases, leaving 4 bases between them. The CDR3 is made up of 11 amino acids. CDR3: CAWSRDNEQFF. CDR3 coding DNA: TGTGCCTGGAGTCGGGACAATGAGCAGTTCTTC.

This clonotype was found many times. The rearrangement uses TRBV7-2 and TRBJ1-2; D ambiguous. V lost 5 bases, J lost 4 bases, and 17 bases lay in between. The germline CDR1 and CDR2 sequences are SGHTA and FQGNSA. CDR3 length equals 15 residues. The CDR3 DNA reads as TGTGCCAGCAGCCCCGAAACCGGGTATTCCTATGGCTACACCTTC. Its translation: CASSPETGYSYGYTF.

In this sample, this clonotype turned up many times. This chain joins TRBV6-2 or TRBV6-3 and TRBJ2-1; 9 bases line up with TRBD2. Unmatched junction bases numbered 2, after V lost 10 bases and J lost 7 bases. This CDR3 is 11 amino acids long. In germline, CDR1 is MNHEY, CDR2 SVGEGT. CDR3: CATAGGNEQFF. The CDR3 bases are TGTGCCACCGCGGGGGGGAATGAGCAGTTCTTC.

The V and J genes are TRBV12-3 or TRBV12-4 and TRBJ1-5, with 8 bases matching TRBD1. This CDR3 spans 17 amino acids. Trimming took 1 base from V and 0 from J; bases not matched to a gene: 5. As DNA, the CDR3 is TGTGCCAGCAGTTTAGACAGGGGGGGATATAGCAATCAGCCCCAGCATTTT. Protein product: CASSLDRGGYSNQPQHF.

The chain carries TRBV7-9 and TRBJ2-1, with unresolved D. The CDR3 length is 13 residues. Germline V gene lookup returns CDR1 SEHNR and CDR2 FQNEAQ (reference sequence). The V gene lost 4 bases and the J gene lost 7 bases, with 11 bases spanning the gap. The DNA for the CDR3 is TGTGCCAGCAGCTGGACGACTGAGAATGAGCAGTTCTTC. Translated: CASSWTTENEQFF.

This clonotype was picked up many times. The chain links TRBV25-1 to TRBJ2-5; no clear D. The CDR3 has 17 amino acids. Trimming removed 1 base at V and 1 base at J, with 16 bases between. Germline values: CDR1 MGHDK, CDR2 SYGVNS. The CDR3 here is CASSEFYRKGRQETQYF. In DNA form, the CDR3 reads TGTGCCAGCAGTGAATTCTATCGAAAGGGTCGCCAAGAGACCCAGTACTTC. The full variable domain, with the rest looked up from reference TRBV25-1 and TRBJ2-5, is EADIYQTPRYLVIGTGKKITLECSQTMGHDKMYWYQQDPGMELHLIHYSYGVNSTEKGDLSSESTVSRIRTEHFPLTLESARPSHTSQYLCASSEFYRKGRQETQYFGPGTRLLVL.

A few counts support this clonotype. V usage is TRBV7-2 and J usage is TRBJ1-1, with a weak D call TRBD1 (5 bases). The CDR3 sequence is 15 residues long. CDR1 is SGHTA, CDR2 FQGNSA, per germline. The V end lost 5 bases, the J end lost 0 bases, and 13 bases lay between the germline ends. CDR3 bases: TGTGCCAGCAGCGTACCGGGACGGATGAACACTGAAGCTTTCTTT. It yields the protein CASSVPGRMNTEAFF. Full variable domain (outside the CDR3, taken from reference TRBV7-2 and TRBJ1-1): GAGVSQSPSNKVTEKGKDVELRCDPISGHTALYWYRQSLGQGLEFLIYFQGNSAPDKSGLPSDRFSAERTGGSVSTLTIQRTQQEDSAVYLCASSVPGRMNTEAFFGQGTRLTVV.

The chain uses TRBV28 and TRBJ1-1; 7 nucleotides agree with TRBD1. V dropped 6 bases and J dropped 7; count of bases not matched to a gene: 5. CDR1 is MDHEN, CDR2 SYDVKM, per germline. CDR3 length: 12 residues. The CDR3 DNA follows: TGTGCCAGCAGGGGGACAGACTTTGAAGCTTTCTTT. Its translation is CASRGTDFEAFF. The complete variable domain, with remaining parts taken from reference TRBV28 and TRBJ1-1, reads DVKVTQSSRYLVKRTGEKVFLECVQDMDHENMFWYRQDPGLGLRLIYFSYDVKMKEKGDIPEGYSVSREKKERFSLILESASTNQTSMYLCASRGTDFEAFFGQGTRLTVV.

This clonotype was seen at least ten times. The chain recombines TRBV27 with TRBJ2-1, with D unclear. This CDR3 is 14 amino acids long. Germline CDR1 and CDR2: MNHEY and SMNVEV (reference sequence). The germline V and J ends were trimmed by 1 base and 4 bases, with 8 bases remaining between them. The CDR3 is CASSLLTNYNEQFF. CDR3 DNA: TGTGCCAGCAGTTTATTGACCAATTACAATGAGCAGTTCTTC.

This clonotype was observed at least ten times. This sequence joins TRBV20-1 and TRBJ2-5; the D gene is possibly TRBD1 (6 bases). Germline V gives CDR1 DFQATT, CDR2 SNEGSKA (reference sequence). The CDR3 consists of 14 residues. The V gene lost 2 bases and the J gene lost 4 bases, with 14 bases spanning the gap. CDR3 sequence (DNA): TGCAGTGCTAGATGGCCCAGGGGCGGAGAGACCCAGTACTTC. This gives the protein CSARWPRGGETQYF.

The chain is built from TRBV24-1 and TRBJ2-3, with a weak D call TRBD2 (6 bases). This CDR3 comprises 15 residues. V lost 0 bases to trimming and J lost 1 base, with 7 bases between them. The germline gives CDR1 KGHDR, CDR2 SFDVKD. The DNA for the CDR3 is TGTGCCACCAGTGATTTGCCGGGGGGCACAGATACGCAGTATTTT. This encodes CATSDLPGGTDTQYF.

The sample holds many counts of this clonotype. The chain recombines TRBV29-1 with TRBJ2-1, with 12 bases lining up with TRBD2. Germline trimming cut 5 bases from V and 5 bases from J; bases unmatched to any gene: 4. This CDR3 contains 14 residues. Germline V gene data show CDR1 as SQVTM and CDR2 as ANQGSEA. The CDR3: CSVSRLAGDNEQFF. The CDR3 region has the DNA TGCAGCGTTTCCAGACTAGCGGGGGACAATGAGCAGTTCTTC.

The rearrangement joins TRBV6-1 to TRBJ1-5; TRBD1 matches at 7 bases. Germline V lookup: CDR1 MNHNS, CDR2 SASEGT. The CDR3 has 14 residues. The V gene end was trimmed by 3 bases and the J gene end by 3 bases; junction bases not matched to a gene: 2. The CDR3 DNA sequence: TGTGCCAGCAGTGACAGGGGGATCAATCAGCCCCAGCATTTT. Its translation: CASSDRGINQPQHF.